This T cell receptor beta chain was obtained from a study of blood T cell repertoires in COVID-19. With 5 bases clipped from V and 1 base from J, the junction kept 4 bases outside the gene matches. This CDR3 comprises 15 residues. Germline loops: CDR1 SGHNT, CDR2 YENEEA. Only in-frame clones appear in the TCRdb table, and some are missing; sequencing was by immunoSEQ multiplex PCR. There are fewer than 250,000 clones in the sample; about four fifths occur only once, and 2% to 3% lies in the top ten. This sequence originates from a woman aged 35 to 49 with active or convalescent COVID-19. Sequencing was performed on peripheral blood. The genes are TRBV11-3 and TRBJ2-5, with 10 bases identical to TRBD2. CDR3 DNA: TGTGCCAGCAGCGGACTAGCGGCAACCCAAGAGACCCAGTACTTC. It codes for CASSGLAATQETQYF.